This T cell receptor beta chain was captured in a study of technical replicates of blood from a few donors (dated by TCRdb to about 2017). Comments on this clone: No cognate antigen has been identified for it. Base qualities are missing; no much larger clone stands one base away.

The library was built by means of the immunoSEQ multiplex PCR assay. The immuneACCESS repertoire file appears here via TCRdb, limited to in-frame rearrangements. These files lack a portion of the clones; in checked studies, under half of the deficit traces to unresolved V genes, and the cause of the others is not known. The sample table holds about 73,000 clones, of which roughly 93% were seen once. 0.25% to 0.3% of the sample is in the top ten clones. The CDR3 sequence holds 14 residues, the cysteine and phenylalanine included. CDR3 DNA only is kept here, 42 bases in frame from base 1. CDR1 and CDR2, per the germline V gene, are MNHNS and SASEGT. V loses 3 bases, J loses 4 bases, and the germline ends lie 10 bases apart.

The sequence was obtained from a human donor in good health. Material: T cells isolated from PBMCs. In this chain, TRBV6-1 is recombined with TRBJ1-3, with the D gene not confidently named. The CDR3 is CASSDRVVGNTIYF. The bases read TGTGCCAGCAGTGACCGTGTTGTGGGAAACACCATATATTTT.